These 17 T cell receptor beta chains were sequenced from one sample in a study of cytomegalovirus exposure and HLA in healthy donors. PCR employed 60 Vbeta and 13 Jbeta primers. Profiling relied on immunoSEQ multiplex PCR, and the TCRdb table lists in-frame clones only, not all of them. The repertoire includes around 200,000 clones, about 81% of them detected once, and approximately 4.8% sits in the top ten. The sequencing input was PBMCs. Receptors originate from a man younger than 40 in good health and CMV-seropositive.

The chain recombines TRBV18 with TRBJ2-2; D might be TRBD2 (6 bases). V shed 1 base and J shed 4 bases, with 10 bases lying between them. Germline CDR1 KGHSH, CDR2 LQKENI. This CDR3 has 15 amino acids. The CDR3 DNA reads as TGTGCCAGCTCACCACGGACGCGGGGCACCGGGGAGCTGTTTTTT. It specifies CASSPRTRGTGELFF.

The chain uses TRBV19 and TRBJ1-1; tentative D call: TRBD1 (5 bases). CDR1 LNHDA and CDR2 SQIVND come from the germline V gene (reference sequence). The CDR3 contains 15 residues. Trimming pared 1 base from V and 4 bases from J, leaving 13 bases between. The CDR3 spells CASSIAHTGATEAFF. CDR3 nucleotides: TGTGCCAGTAGTATAGCCCACACAGGTGCCACTGAAGCTTTCTTT.

The rearrangement joins TRBV25-1 to TRBJ2-7; possible D gene TRBD1, 6 bases. CDR1 is MGHDK and CDR2 is SYGVNS in the germline V gene. V was cut by 9 bases and J by 2 bases, with 14 bases left in between. The CDR3 contains 13 residues. The CDR3 DNA reads as TGTGCCAGTACAGGGATTGGGACCTACGAGCAGTACTTC. Amino acids: CASTGIGTYEQYF.

The rearrangement joins TRBV5-4 to TRBJ2-3, with TRBD2 identical over 7 bases. Trimming at V came to 5 bases and at J to 0 bases, leaving 3 bases not matched to a gene. Germline-derived CDR1 and CDR2 are SGHNT and YYREEE (reference sequence). This CDR3 has 14 amino acids. For the CDR3, the DNA is TGTGCCAGCAGTTCAGCGGGAAGCACAGATACGCAGTATTTT. Amino acids: CASSSAGSTDTQYF.

The CDR3 region is CASSGSGGSSYEQYF. CDR3 DNA sequence: TGTGCCAGCAGCGGATCAGGGGGGAGCTCCTACGAGCAGTACTTC. The gene calls are TRBV7-9 and TRBJ2-7; the D gene is possibly TRBD1 (7 bases). The CDR3 length is 15 residues. Trimming shortened V by 5 bases and J by 0 bases, and 14 bases separated the two germline ends. Germline CDR1 SEHNR, CDR2 FQNEAQ (reference sequence).

This clone was detected a few times. The chain employs TRBV7-3 and TRBJ1-2; weak D call: TRBD1 (6 bases). In germline, CDR1 is SGHTA, CDR2 FQGTGA. V lost 3 bases to trimming and J lost 5 bases, with 13 bases between them. CDR3 length equals 14 residues. The CDR3 sequence is CASSLERTAYGYTF. The DNA for the CDR3 is TGTGCCAGCAGCTTGGAGCGGACAGCTTATGGCTACACCTTC.

This clone occurred a few times. The rearrangement uses TRBV5-1 and TRBJ1-5; D unresolved. CDR1 SGHRS and CDR2 YFSETQ come from the germline V gene. CDR3 length equals 15 residues. Trimming took 1 base from V and 4 from J, leaving 12 bases between them. The CDR3, as DNA: TGCGCCAGCAGCTTGAACGGGATAGGGAATCAGCCCCAGCATTTT. Protein product: CASSLNGIGNQPQHF.

The chain carries TRBV7-9 and TRBJ1-4; 7 bases agree with TRBD1. The V gene's germline CDR1 is SEHNR and CDR2 FQNEAQ (reference sequence). Germline trimming cut 0 bases from V and 6 bases from J; bases unmatched to any gene: 4. The CDR3 covers 15 residues. This chain's CDR3 is CASSLAGQTYEKLFF. The CDR3 bases are TGTGCCAGCAGCTTAGCGGGACAGACGTATGAAAAACTGTTTTTT. The whole variable domain, remainder taken from reference TRBV7-9 and TRBJ1-4, is DTGVSQNPRHKITKRGQNVTFRCDPISEHNRLYWYRQTLGQGPEFLTYFQNEAQLEKSRLLSDRFSAERPKGSFSTLEIQRTEQGDSAMYLCASSLAGQTYEKLFFGSGTQLSVL.

This clone was counted only a few times. The rearrangement links TRBV5-1 to TRBJ1-4; D remains ambiguous. The CDR3 consists of 15 residues. Germline loops: CDR1 SGHRS, CDR2 YFSETQ. V shed 0 bases and J shed 6 bases, with 12 bases lying between them. The CDR3 protein is CASSLGGSTDEKLFF. The CDR3 coding sequence is TGCGCCAGCAGCTTGGGAGGCAGTACGGATGAAAAACTGTTTTTT.

This chain links TRBV28 with TRBJ1-4; D is ambiguous. CDR3 size: 14 residues. V was trimmed by 5 bases and J by 7 bases, leaving 14 bases between them. Germline CDR1 reads MDHEN; CDR2 reads SYDVKM. The CDR3 reads CASSPPRVGEKLFF. The DNA for the CDR3 is TGTGCCAGCAGTCCCCCCCGAGTTGGTGAAAAACTGTTTTTT.

The chain combines TRBV15 with TRBJ2-7; maybe TRBD1 (5 bases). Per the germline V gene, CDR1 is LNHNV and CDR2 is YYDKDF (reference sequence). Trimming stripped 2 bases from V and 3 bases from J, with 11 bases between. This CDR3 comprises 14 residues. The CDR3 loop is CATSRKGDFYEQYF. In DNA form, the CDR3 reads TGTGCCACCAGCAGAAAAGGGGATTTCTACGAGCAGTACTTC.

The gene calls are TRBV30 and TRBJ2-5; D may be TRBD1 (5 bases). Per the germline V gene, CDR1 is GTSNPN and CDR2 is SVGIG (reference sequence). V lost 5 bases and J lost 2, with 12 bases in between. The CDR3 spans 13 residues. CDR3 loop: CAWEAGQQETQYF. The CDR3 nucleotides read TGTGCCTGGGAAGCAGGGCAACAAGAGACCCAGTACTTC.

This clone is a singleton in its sample. The V and J genes are TRBV7-8 and TRBJ2-1, with TRBD2 matching over 13 bases. CDR3 size: 16 residues. In germline, CDR1 is SGHVS, CDR2 FQNEAQ. J lost 7 bases, V lost 4 bases, and 7 bases had no gene match. The CDR3: CASSYGTSGIRNEQFF. In DNA form, the CDR3 reads TGTGCCAGCAGCTACGGGACTAGCGGGATCCGAAATGAGCAGTTCTTC.

The chain joins TRBV5-1 to TRBJ2-1; 7 bases agree with TRBD1. Germline V gene lookup returns CDR1 SGHRS and CDR2 YFSETQ. The CDR3 has 16 amino acids. J lost 6 bases, V lost 1 base, and 10 bases had no gene match. CDR3 loop: CASSLFVGQEPNEQFF. In nucleotides, the CDR3 is TGCGCCAGCAGCTTGTTCGTAGGACAGGAACCCAATGAGCAGTTCTTC.

The gene calls are TRBV14 and TRBJ2-1; weak D call: TRBD2 (6 bases). The CDR3 length is 13 residues. Trimming removed 1 base at V and 7 bases at J, with 8 bases between. Germline assignment: CDR1 SGHDN and CDR2 FVKESK. In DNA, the CDR3 is TGTGCCAGCAGCCAAGTCGGGGGAAATGAGCAGTTCTTC. As protein: CASSQVGGNEQFF. The variable domain in full, with the rest retrieved from reference TRBV14 and TRBJ2-1, is EAGVTQFPSHSVIEKGQTVTLRCDPISGHDNLYWYRRVMGKEIKFLLHFVKESKQDESGMPNNRFLAERTGGTYSTLKVQPAELEDSGVYFCASSQVGGNEQFFGPGTRLTVL.

The CDR3 DNA follows: TGTGCCAGCAGCATCGATGTGACAGCTAGGAACACTGAAGCTTTCTTT. Translated: CASSIDVTARNTEAFF. V is TRBV21-1 and J is TRBJ1-1; TRBD1, the D gene given by the table, was not confirmed from the DNA. TRBV21-1 constitutes a pseudogene. The CDR3 length is 16 residues.

The rearrangement joins TRBV4-3 to TRBJ2-3; D remains ambiguous. The CDR3 consists of 15 residues. Germline CDR1 LGHNA, CDR2 YSLEER. Trimming stripped 0 bases from V and 4 bases from J, with 11 bases between. The DNA for the CDR3 is TGCGCCAGCAGCCAAGAATTCAGGTTGGCAGATACGCAGTATTTT. This translates into CASSQEFRLADTQYF.